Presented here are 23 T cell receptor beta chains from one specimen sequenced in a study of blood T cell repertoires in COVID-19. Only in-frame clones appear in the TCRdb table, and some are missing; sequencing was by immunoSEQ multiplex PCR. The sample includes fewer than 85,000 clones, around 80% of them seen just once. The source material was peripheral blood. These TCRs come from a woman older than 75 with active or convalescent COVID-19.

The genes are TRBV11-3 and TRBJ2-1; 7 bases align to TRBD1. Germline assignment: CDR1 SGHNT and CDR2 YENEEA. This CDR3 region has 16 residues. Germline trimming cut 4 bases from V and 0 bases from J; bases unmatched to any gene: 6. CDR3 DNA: TGTGCCAGCAGCTCGGGTGGGGACAGCTCCTACAATGAGCAGTTCTTC. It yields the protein CASSSGGDSSYNEQFF.

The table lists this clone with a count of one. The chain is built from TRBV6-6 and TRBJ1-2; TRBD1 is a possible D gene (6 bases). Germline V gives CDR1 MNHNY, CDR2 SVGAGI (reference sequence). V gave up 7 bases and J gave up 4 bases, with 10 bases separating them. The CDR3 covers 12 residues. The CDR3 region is CASIIGGYGYTF. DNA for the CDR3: TGTGCCAGCATCATAGGGGGCTATGGCTACACCTTC.

CDR3 sequence reads: CATGPQGGTDTQYF. For the CDR3, the DNA is TGTGCCACCGGGCCCCAGGGGGGCACAGATACGCAGTATTTT. This rearrangement joins TRBV6-5 to TRBJ2-3; 7 bases are shared with TRBD1. CDR1 is MNHEY and CDR2 is SVGAGI in the germline V gene. The V and J ends lost 10 bases and 1 base, in that order; junction bases with no gene match: 8. This CDR3 has 14 residues.

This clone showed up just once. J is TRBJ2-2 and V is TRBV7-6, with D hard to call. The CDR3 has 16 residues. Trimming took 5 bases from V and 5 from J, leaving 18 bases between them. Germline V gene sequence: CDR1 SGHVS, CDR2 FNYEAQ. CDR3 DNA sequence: TGTGCCAGCAGCCCTAGAGGTAGTCTGGCGACCGGGGAGCTGTTTTTT. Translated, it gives CASSPRGSLATGELFF.

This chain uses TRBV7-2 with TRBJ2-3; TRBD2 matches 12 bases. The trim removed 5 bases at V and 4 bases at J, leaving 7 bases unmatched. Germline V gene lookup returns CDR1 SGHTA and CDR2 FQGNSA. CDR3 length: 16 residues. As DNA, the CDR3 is TGTGCCAGCAGCCCCGGACTAGCGGGGAGTGCAGATACGCAGTATTTT. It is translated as CASSPGLAGSADTQYF.

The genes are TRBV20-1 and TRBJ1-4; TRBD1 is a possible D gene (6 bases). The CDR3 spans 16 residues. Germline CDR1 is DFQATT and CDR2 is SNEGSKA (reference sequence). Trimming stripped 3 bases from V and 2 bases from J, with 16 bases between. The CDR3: CSASGSGADTNEKLFF. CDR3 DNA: TGCAGTGCTAGTGGATCAGGGGCCGACACTAATGAAAAACTGTTTTTT.

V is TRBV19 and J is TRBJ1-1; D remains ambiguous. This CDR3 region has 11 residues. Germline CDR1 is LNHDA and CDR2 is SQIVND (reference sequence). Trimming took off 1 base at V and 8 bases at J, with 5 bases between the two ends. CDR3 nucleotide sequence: TGTGCCAGTAGTATAGCGGGGGAAGCTTTCTTT. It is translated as CASSIAGEAFF.

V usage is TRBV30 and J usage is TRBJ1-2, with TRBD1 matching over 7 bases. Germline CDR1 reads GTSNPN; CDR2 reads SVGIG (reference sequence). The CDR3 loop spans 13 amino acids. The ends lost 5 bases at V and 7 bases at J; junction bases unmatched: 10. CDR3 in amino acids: CAWALGTVAGYTF. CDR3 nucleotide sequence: TGTGCCTGGGCGCTAGGGACAGTGGCTGGCTACACCTTC.

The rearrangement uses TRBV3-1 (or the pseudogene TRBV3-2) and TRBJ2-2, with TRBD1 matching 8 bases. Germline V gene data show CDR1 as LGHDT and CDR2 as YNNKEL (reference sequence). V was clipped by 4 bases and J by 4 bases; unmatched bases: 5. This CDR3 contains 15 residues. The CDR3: CASSPQGAGTGELFF. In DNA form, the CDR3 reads TGTGCCAGCAGCCCTCAGGGGGCCGGCACCGGGGAGCTGTTTTTT.

DNA of the CDR3: TGTGCCAGCAGCTTAAGACCCGGACTAGCGGGGGCGACAGATACGCAGTATTTT. Translating it yields CASSLRPGLAGATDTQYF. The V call is TRBV7-9, the J call TRBJ2-3; TRBD2 matches 13 bases. The CDR3 length is 18 residues. V was clipped by 2 bases and J by 3 bases; unmatched bases: 8. Germline V gene lookup returns CDR1 SEHNR and CDR2 FQNEAQ (reference sequence).

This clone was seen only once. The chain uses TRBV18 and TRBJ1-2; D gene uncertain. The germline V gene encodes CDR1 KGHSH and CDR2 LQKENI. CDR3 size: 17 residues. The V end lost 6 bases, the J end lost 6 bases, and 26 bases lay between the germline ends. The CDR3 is CASSPTPRSLEQNGYTF. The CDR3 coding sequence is TGTGCCAGCTCGCCGACACCACGGTCTTTAGAACAGAATGGCTACACCTTC.

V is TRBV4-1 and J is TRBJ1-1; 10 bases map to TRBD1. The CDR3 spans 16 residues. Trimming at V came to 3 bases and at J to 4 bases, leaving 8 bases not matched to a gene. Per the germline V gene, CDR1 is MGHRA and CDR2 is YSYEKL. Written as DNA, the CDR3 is TGCGCCAGCAGCCATGGACAGGGGGAATATCGCACTGAAGCTTTCTTT. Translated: CASSHGQGEYRTEAFF.

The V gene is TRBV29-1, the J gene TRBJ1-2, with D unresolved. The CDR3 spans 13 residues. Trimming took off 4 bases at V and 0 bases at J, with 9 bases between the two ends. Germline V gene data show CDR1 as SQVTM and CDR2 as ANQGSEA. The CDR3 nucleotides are TGCAGCGTTGTCGAGGCAACTAACTATGGCTACACCTTC. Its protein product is CSVVEATNYGYTF.

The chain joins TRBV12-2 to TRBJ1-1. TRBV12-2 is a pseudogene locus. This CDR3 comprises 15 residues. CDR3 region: CASRPLVDPGTEAFF. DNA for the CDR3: TGTGCAAGTCGCCCCCTTGTTGATCCGGGCACTGAAGCTTTCTTT.

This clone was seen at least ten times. The CDR3 sequence is CASSLEGQQPQHF. CDR3 bases: TGTGCCAGCAGTTTGGAGGGGCAACAGCCCCAGCATTTT. The chain is built from TRBV28 and TRBJ1-5, with a possible D match to TRBD1 (5 bases). Deletions cut 3 bases from V and 7 bases from J, with 10 bases between. This CDR3 region has 13 residues. Germline assignment: CDR1 MDHEN and CDR2 SYDVKM.

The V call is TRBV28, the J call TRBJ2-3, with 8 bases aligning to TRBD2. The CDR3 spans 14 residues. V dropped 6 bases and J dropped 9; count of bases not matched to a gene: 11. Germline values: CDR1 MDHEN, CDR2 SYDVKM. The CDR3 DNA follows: TGTGCCAGCAGCCCGGGGGGGCAGCTATTGACGCAGTATTTT. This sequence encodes CASSPGGQLLTQYF.

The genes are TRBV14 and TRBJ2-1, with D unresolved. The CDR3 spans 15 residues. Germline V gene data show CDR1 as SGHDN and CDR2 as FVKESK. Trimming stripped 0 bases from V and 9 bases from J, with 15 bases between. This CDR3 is CASSQDVAFSPEQFF. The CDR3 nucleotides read TGTGCCAGCAGCCAAGATGTGGCATTCTCCCCTGAGCAGTTCTTC. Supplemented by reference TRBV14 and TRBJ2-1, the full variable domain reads EAGVTQFPSHSVIEKGQTVTLRCDPISGHDNLYWYRRVMGKEIKFLLHFVKESKQDESGMPNNRFLAERTGGTYSTLKVQPAELEDSGVYFCASSQDVAFSPEQFFGPGTRLTVL.

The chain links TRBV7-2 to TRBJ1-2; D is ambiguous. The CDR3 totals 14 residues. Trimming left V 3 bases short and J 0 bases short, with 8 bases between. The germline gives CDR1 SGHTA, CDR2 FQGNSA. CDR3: CASSFTEANYGYTF. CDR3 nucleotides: TGTGCCAGCAGCTTCACAGAAGCTAACTATGGCTACACCTTC.

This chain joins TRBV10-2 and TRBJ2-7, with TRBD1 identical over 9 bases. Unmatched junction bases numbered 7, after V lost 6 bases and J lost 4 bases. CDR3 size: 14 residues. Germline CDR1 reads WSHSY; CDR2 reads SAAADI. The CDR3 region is CASRGGTGRYEQYF. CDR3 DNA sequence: TGCGCCAGCAGGGGGGGGACAGGGAGATACGAGCAGTACTTC.

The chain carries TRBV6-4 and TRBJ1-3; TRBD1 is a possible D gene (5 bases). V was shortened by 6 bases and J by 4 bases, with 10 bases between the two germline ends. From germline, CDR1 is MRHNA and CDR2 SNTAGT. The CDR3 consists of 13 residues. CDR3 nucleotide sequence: TGTGCCAGCAGCGAAGGGGTCGGAAACACCATATATTTT. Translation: CASSEGVGNTIYF.

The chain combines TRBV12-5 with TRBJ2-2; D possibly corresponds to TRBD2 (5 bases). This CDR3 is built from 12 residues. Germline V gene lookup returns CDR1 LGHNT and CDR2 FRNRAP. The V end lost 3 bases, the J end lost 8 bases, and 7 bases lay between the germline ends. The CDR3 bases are TGTGCTAGTGGTTTCGAGGGAGGGGAGCTGTTTTTT. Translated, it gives CASGFEGGELFF. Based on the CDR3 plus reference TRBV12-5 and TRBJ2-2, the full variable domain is DARVTQTPRHKVTEMGQEVTMRCQPILGHNTVFWYRQTMMQGLELLAYFRNRAPLDDSGMPKDRFSAEMPDATLATLKIQPSEPRDSAVYFCASGFEGGELFFGEGSRLTVL.

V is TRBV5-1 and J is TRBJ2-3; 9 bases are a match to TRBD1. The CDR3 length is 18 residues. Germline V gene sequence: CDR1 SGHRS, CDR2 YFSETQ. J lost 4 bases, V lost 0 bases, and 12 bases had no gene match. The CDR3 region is CASSLDNGDRVLSDTQYF. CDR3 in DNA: TGCGCCAGCAGCTTGGATAACGGGGACAGGGTTCTTTCAGATACGCAGTATTTT.

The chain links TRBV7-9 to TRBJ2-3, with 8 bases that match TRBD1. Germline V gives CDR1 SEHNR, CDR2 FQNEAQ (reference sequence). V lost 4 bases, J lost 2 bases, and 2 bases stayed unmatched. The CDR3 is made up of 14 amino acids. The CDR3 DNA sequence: TGTGCCAGCAGCTCAGGGGGCATCACAGATACGCAGTATTTT. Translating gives CASSSGGITDTQYF.